A selection of T cell receptor beta chains follows, all from one sample in a study of OX40 agonist ivuxolimab in advanced cancers. TCRdb's copy holds only in-frame clones and misses some; the assay was immunoSEQ multiplex PCR. The table lists about 55,000 clones, approximately 83% of them singletons, with roughly 13% in the top ten. Sequencing used CD4+ or CD8+ T cells sorted from blood, obtained in a trial of the OX40 agonist ivuxolimab. All receptors derive from an adult with an advanced solid tumor such as melanoma, head and neck, liver or kidney cancer. Each CDR3 is given without its conserved first and last residue.

CDR3,length,V
ASSLGGGNGYT,11,TRBV11-3
ASSLVAAGGPQH,12,TRBV7-8
ASTAGQEVWETQY,13,TRBV6-1
ASSWDRDYEQY,11,TRBV5-6
ASTLIEANYGYT,12,TRBV6-1
ASSIFGSLGWNQPQH,15,TRBV19
ASTLDTGELF,10,TRBV7-6
ASSDRQGEQY,10,TRBV2
ASSSRTGGQPQH,12,TRBV5-6
ASSLSYGSYEQY,12,TRBV7-9
ASSSAANYGYT,11,TRBV7-9
ASSLSGTIYEQY,12,TRBV27
ASRIQGLGTEAF,12,TRBV19
ASSLFRSSGANVLT,14,TRBV7-3
ASSLSLRGSDTQY,13,TRBV27
ASSDMDADSPLH,12,TRBV28
ASSPWDRAGNTIY,13,TRBV9
ASSGEGFSTDTQY,13,TRBV9
ASSGQVPYEQY,11,TRBV2
APPEGEPYEQY,11,TRBV30
ASSQDLGPGNEQF,13,TRBV4-1
ASRLAGDTQY,10,TRBV6-5
ASEPGGNEQF,10,TRBV2
ASSEYPSQH,9,TRBV6-1
ASSAGFGTEAF,11,TRBV7-3
ASSGYGRDSYEQY,13,TRBV7-8
ASSGSLGGGVEQY,13,TRBV9
ASSRQGLSNEQF,12,TRBV7-9
ASSLVLGPGQPQH,13,TRBV7-2
ASSLASGYEKLF,12,TRBV5-6
ASRTLYEQY,9,TRBV6-5
ASSLSIRHTEAF,12,TRBV27
ASSKGTGYSPLH,12,TRBV9
ASRVWTGRNEKLF,13,TRBV11-2
ASRPGGLVGGFSYNEQF,17,TRBV2
ASSEAGGSAYGYT,13,TRBV6-1
ASSLWDRGLRGYT,13,TRBV11-2
ASSLGGLGLNYEQY,14,TRBV5-4